Following are 10 T cell receptor beta chains from one sample sequenced in a study of T cell repertoires in cytomegalovirus infection. These receptors are not linked to any known antigen. TCRdb itself ran the reads through MiXCR, one entry per CDR3 protein. The sample has about 700,000 distinct CDR3 sequences; around 31% are singletons. Sequencing used cultured PBMCs, obtained from culture after CMV antigen stimulation. These receptors originate from a human donor in good health (CMV status not recorded). Some clones in this sample may be carry-over from other donors' samples.

The rearrangement uses TRBV20-1 and TRBJ2-2; 7 bases are shared with TRBD2. The germline CDR1 and CDR2 sequences are DFQATT and SNEGSKA (reference sequence). The CDR3 has 16 residues. V was clipped by 6 bases and J by 2 bases; unmatched bases: 12. The CDR3 protein is CSAGRVGGGNTGELFF. In nucleotides, the CDR3 is TGCAGTGCCGGTCGGGTGGGCGGGGGTAACACCGGGGAGCTGTTTTTT.

This chain connects TRBV2 to TRBJ1-2; no firm D call. Germline CDR1 reads SNHLY; CDR2 reads FYNNEI. There are 14 residues in the CDR3. Trimming stripped 3 bases from V and 4 bases from J, with 12 bases between. The DNA of the CDR3 is TGTGCCAGCAGTGATCAGCGTTTCGGCTATGGCTACACCTTC. Translated: CASSDQRFGYGYTF.

This clonotype turned up a few times. This chain uses TRBV2 with TRBJ1-5; no clear D gene. Deletions cut 3 bases from V and 0 bases from J, with 9 bases between. The CDR3 sequence is 15 residues long. Per germline, CDR1 SNHLY and CDR2 FYNNEI. The CDR3 is CASSEERNSNQPQHF. In nucleotides, the CDR3 is TGTGCCAGCAGTGAGGAGAGAAATAGCAATCAGCCCCAGCATTTT.

This clonotype was observed a handful of times. The rearrangement links TRBV6-1 to TRBJ1-5, with D unclear. V shed 0 bases and J shed 6 bases, with 15 bases lying between them. Germline V gives CDR1 MNHNS, CDR2 SASEGT. This CDR3 contains 16 residues. In DNA, the CDR3 is TGTGCCAGCAGTGAAGCGCTTCGGGTGTTGGGTCAGCCCCAGCATTTT. Amino acids: CASSEALRVLGQPQHF.

This chain joins TRBV19 and TRBJ2-3, with TRBD1 identical over 7 bases. The CDR3 is made up of 16 amino acids. The germline gives CDR1 LNHDA, CDR2 SQIVND (reference sequence). Unmatched junction bases numbered 12, after V lost 7 bases and J lost 2 bases. The CDR3 sequence is CASKTRGTVPTDTQYF. The CDR3 region has the DNA TGTGCCAGTAAAACCAGGGGGACCGTGCCCACAGATACGCAGTATTTT.

This clonotype came up once. This chain uses TRBV12-3 or TRBV12-4 with TRBJ2-1, with 7 bases aligning to TRBD2. The CDR3 covers 15 residues. After removal of 5 bases from V and 8 bases from J, the junction contained 12 bases not matched to a gene. This chain's CDR3 is CASSTLRDYHDEQFF. Written as DNA, the CDR3 is TGTGCCAGCAGTACCCTCCGGGACTATCACGATGAGCAGTTCTTC.

In this sample, this clonotype turned up a few times. The rearrangement uses TRBV7-2 and TRBJ1-6; D is perhaps TRBD1 (5 bases). CDR3 size: 17 residues. V shed 1 base and J shed 3 bases, with 13 bases lying between them. Germline lookup yields CDR1 SGHTA and CDR2 FQGNSA. The CDR3 sequence: CASSLVSGSNYNSPLHF. CDR3 nucleotides: TGTGCCAGCAGCTTAGTCTCAGGGTCAAACTATAATTCACCCCTCCACTTT. The full variable domain, in which reference TRBV7-2 and TRBJ1-6 provide the parts outside the CDR3, is GAGVSQSPSNKVTEKGKDVELRCDPISGHTALYWYRQSLGQGLEFLIYFQGNSAPDKSGLPSDRFSAERTGGSVSTLTIQRTQQEDSAVYLCASSLVSGSNYNSPLHFGNGTRLTVT.

This clonotype has a single count. The rearrangement links TRBV15 to TRBJ2-5, with D possibly matching TRBD2 (5 bases). V was clipped by 3 bases and J by 4 bases, with 21 bases between them. Germline V gene sequence: CDR1 LNHNV, CDR2 YYDKDF (reference sequence). The CDR3 contains 17 residues. The CDR3 nucleotides read TGTGCCACCAGCAGTCCAGCGGTGGGGTCTGGGGTAGAGACCCAGTACTTC. Amino acids: CATSSPAVGSGVETQYF.

The chain recombines TRBV7-3 with TRBJ1-6; D is possibly TRBD1 (5 bases). Between the trimmed V and J ends, which lost 2 bases and 10 bases, there was a span of 12 bases. Germline-derived CDR1 and CDR2 are SGHTA and FQGTGA. The CDR3 loop spans 14 amino acids. The CDR3 coding sequence is TGTGCCAGCAGCTTATTGGGGACTGGCTCACCCCTCCACTTT. Amino acid sequence: CASSLLGTGSPLHF.

This clonotype showed up many times. The gene calls are TRBV7-8 and TRBJ2-7; D remains unclear. Germline V gives CDR1 SGHVS, CDR2 FQNEAQ. The V gene lost 1 base and the J gene lost 1 base, with 14 bases spanning the gap. The CDR3 extends over 16 amino acids. The CDR3 DNA reads as TGTGCCAGCAGCTTAGTTTGGGGTGCAGCTTCCTACGAGCAGTACTTC. It specifies CASSLVWGAASYEQYF.